This T cell receptor beta chain emerged from a study of blood T cells in healthy people across ages. Study-wide results and caveats: Per million T cells, the diversity of TCR beta decreased roughly linearly as age advanced. With naive T cell percentage, TCR beta diversity showed a strong correlation. Unsorted PBMC material precluded a definitive naive versus antigen-experienced comparison. Donor CMV status was unknown, possibly confounding expanded clonotype changes.

CDR1 is SGHTA, CDR2 FQGNSA, per germline. The J segment lost 0 bases and the V segment lost 1 base, leaving 5 bases of the junction unmatched. CDR3 length equals 16 residues. Using a J-beta primer mix together with a sample-barcoded 5' primer, a second PCR was run for roughly 7 to 12 cycles. MiXCR, applied by TCRdb to the 5' RACE reads, yields one record per CDR3 protein. The sample shows approximately 850,000 distinct CDR3 sequences, under 55% of them seen only once. This clonotype was detected once. The antigen is not known. Sequenced: blood. This chain links TRBV7-2 with TRBJ1-2; the match to TRBD1 covers 7 bases. The receptor was isolated from a man aged 60 to 69 in good health. The CDR3 loop is CASSLGGQRANYGYTF. The CDR3 DNA reads as TGTGCCAGCAGCTTAGGGGGACAGAGAGCTAACTATGGCTACACCTTC.